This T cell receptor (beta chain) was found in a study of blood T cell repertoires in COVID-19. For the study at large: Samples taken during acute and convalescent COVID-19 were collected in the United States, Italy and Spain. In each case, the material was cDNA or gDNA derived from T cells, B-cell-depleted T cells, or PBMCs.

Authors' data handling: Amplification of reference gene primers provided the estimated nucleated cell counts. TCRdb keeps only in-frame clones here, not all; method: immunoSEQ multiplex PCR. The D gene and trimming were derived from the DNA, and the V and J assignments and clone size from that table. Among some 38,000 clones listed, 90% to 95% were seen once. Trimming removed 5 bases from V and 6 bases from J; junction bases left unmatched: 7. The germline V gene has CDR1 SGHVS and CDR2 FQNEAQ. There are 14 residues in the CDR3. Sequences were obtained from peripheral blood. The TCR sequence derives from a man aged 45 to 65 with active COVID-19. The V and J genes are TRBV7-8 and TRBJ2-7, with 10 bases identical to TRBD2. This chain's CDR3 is CASSLLAGEIEQYF. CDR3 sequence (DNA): TGTGCCAGCAGCCTCCTAGCGGGGGAGATCGAGCAGTACTTC.